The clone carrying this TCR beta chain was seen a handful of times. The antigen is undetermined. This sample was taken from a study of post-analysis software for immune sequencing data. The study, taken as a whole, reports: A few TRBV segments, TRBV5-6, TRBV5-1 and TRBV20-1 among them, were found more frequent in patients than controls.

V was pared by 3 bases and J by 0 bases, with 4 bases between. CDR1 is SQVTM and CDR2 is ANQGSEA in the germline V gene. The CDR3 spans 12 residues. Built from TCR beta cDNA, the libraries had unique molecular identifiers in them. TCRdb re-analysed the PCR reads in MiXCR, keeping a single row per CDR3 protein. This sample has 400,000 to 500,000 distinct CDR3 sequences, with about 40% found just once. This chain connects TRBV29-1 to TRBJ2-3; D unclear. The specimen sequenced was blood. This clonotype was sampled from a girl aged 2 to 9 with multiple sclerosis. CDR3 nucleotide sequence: TGCAGCGTTGATACCAGCACAGATACGCAGTATTTT. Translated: CSVDTSTDTQYF.